This TCR beta chain was retrieved from a study of early T cells in non-severe SARS-CoV-2 infection (dated by TCRdb to about 2021). In the study overall: Because TCR sequencing was done on bulk RNA from unsorted whole blood, the alpha and beta chains could not be paired. General study outcomes and caveats: VDJdb matching was skewed toward anti-spike CD8 responses and likely underestimated virus-specific expansions, missing private and CD4 specificities.

This clonotype has ten or more counts. Its specific antigen is unknown. Qualities for individual bases were not recorded, and no much larger clone is one base off. The junction carries 9 bases between V and J, which are trimmed by 3 bases and 3 bases respectively. The germline V gene supplies CDR1 MNHNS and CDR2 SASEGT. The CDR3 starts with the cysteine, ends with the phenylalanine, and has 14 residues. Only the CDR3 DNA is retained, 42 bases long and in frame from the first base. Receptors were amplified or captured by 5' RACE. The sequencer was a NextSeq 500. The TCR library protocol attached unique molecular identifiers to individual cDNA molecules to correct for sequencing error and PCR bias. TCR alpha and beta chains were both sequenced, and the abundances of alpha and beta sequences in each sample were closely correlated with each other. Concerning the study's data processing: Decombinator V4 was used to perform V gene, J gene and CDR3 annotation of TCR sequences. Expanded TCRs were defined as changing significantly between any two time points under a Poisson model with p below 0.0001. TCR abundances were normalised to the total number of TCRs sequenced per sample and expressed as counts per million. MAIT TCRs were defined by TRAV1-2 paired with TRAJ12, TRAJ20 or TRAJ33, and iNKT TCRs by TRAV10 paired with TRAJ18. VDJdb, accessed 1 November 2021, was searched for CMV, EBV and SARS-CoV-2 annotated TCRs, excluding TCRs annotated for multiple antigens. TCRdb reprocessing: public reads trimmed at Q25 with fastp, clones called with MiXCR, in-frame beta chains kept. Here each entry gathers all rows of one CDR3 protein and keeps the most common genes and DNA. In this record, the V and J calls reflect TCRdb's handling and not the investigators' own analysis. This sample has over 55,000 distinct CDR3 sequences in its table, and roughly an eighth of those were observed once. Roughly 1.3% of the sample lies in the top ten.

A case-control design nested within a healthcare worker cohort in London, UK, was used, with weekly nasopharyngeal swab PCR tests and blood sampling performed. Healthcare workers were recruited between 23 and 31 March 2020, during the week of the UK lockdown, and were followed weekly for up to about 16 weeks. The TCR originated in an adult who was a healthcare worker with PCR-confirmed SARS-CoV-2 infection or an uninfected control (not recorded which). The specimen sequenced was whole blood. Rearrangement joined TRBV6-1 to TRBJ2-1, with no confident D gene call. The bases are TGTGCCAGCAGTGAGGGTGAAGTCTACAATGAGCAGTTCTTC. It translates to CASSEGEVYNEQFF.